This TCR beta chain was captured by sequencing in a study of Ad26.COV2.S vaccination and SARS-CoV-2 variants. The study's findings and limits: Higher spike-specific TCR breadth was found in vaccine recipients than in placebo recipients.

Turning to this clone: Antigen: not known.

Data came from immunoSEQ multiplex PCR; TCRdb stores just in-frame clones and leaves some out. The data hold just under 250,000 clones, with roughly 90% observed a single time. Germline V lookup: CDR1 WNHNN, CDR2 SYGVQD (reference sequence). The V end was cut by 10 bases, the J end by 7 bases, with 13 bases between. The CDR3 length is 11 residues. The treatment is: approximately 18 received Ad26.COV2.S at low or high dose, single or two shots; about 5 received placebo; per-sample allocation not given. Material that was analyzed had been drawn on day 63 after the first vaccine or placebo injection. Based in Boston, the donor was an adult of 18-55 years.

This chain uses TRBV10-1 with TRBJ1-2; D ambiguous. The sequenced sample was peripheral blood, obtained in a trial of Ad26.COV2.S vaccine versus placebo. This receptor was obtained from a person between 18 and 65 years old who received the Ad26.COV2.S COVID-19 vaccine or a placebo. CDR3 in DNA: TGCGCCATTCCCCTGGAGGGTGGCTACACCTTC. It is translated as CAIPLEGGYTF.